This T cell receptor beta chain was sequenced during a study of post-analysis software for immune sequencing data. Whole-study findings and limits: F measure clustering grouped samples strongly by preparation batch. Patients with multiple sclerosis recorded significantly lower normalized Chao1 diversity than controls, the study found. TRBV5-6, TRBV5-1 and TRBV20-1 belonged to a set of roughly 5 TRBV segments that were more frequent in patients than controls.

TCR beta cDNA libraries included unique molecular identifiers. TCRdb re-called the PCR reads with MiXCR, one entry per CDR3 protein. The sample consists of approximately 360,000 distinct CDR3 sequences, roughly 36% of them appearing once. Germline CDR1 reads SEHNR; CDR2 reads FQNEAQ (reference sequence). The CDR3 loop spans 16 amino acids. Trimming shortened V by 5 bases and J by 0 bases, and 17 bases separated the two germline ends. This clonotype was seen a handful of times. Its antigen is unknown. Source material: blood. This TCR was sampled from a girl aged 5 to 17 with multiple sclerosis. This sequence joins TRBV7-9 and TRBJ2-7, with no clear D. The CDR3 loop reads CASSPVVGLSSYEQYF. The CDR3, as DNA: TGTGCCAGCAGCCCGGTGGTCGGGTTGAGCTCCTACGAGCAGTACTTC.